Included here is one T cell receptor beta chain sequence, with context. Its antigen remains unidentified. The data were taken from a study of identical twins. Template switching, a step in the protocol, added a universal primer site, and cDNA carried unique molecular identifiers. TCRdb used MiXCR to reprocess the 5' RACE reads, holding one entry per CDR3 protein. The sample contains around 490,000 distinct CDR3 sequences, around 24% of which appear only once. Germline loops: CDR1 LGHNA, CDR2 YNFKEQ. The V gene lost 5 bases and the J gene lost 3 bases, with 10 bases spanning the gap. CDR3 length equals 13 residues. Study conclusions and caveats: Monozygotic twin pairs showed more out-of-frame TCR alpha sharing than models estimated. Shared out-of-frame alpha sequences (those common to twins) showed excess low generation probability. Whereas memory repertoires showed no such difference, abundant cord blood beta clonotypes carried fewer insertions.

The same sample was also studied in work on yellow fever vaccine responses in identical twins.

The TCR originated in a woman younger than 30 in good health. V and J are TRBV4-2 and TRBJ2-5; D not resolved. The sequenced sample consisted of CD4+ T cells sorted from blood. CDR3 residues: CASSANSEETQYF. In nucleotides, the CDR3 is TGTGCCAGCAGCGCAAACAGCGAAGAGACCCAGTACTTC.